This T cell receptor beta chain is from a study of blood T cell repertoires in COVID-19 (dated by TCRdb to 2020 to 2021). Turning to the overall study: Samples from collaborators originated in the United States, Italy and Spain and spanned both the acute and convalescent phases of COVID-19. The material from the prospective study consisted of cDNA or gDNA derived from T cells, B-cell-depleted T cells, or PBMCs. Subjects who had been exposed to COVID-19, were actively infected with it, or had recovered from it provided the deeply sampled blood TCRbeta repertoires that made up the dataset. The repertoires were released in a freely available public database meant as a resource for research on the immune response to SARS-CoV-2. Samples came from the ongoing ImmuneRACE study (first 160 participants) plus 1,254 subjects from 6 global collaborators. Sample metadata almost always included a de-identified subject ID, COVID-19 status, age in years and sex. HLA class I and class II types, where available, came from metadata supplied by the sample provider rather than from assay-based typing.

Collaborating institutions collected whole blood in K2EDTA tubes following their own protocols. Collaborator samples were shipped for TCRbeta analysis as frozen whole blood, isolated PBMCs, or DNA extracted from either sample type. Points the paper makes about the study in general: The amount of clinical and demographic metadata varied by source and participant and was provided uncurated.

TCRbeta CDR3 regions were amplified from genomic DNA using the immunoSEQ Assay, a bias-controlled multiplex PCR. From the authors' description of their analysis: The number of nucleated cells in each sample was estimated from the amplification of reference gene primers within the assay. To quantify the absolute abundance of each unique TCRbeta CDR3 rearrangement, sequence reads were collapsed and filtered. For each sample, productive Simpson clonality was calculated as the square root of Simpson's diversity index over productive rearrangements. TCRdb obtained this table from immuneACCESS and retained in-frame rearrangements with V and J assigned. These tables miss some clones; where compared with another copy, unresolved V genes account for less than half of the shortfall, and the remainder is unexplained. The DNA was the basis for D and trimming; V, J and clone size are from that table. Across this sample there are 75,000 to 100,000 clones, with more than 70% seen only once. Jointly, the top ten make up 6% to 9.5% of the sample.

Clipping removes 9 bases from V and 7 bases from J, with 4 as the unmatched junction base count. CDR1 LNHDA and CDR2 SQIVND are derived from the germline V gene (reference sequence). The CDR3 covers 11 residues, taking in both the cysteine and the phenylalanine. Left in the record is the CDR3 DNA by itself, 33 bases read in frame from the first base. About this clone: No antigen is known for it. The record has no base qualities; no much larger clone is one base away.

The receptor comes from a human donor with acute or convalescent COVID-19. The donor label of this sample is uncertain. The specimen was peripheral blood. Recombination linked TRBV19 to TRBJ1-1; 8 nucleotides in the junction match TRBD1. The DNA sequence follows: TGTGCCAGCAGGACAGGGTTTGAAGCTTTCTTT. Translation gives CASRTGFEAFF.